The T cell receptor beta chain under discussion was sequenced for a study of cytomegalovirus exposure and HLA in healthy donors. Study background: Within an early data release were approximately 85 million unique TCRs drawn from HLA-typed donors. Study observations and caveats: In a later analysis, compared with equally common non-associated chains, HLA-associated beta chains were more expanded. Apparent HLA restriction characterized most CMV-associated TCR beta chains in a later analysis. Later, TCR association rates were found to vary by HLA locus, highest for DRB1 and lowest for HLA-C.

Primers included in the PCR were 60 Vbeta and 13 Jbeta primers. Repertoires were generated with immunoSEQ multiplex PCR, while TCRdb's copy carries only in-frame clones and drops some. Of about 230,000 clones in the sample, approximately 84% were seen once. Regarding this clone: Its target is unknown.

The material sequenced was PBMCs. This clonotype originated in a woman aged 40 to 50 in good health and CMV-seronegative.

In DNA form, the CDR3 reads TGTGCCATCTCTGCAGGGGGTACGGACACCGGGGAGCTGTTTTTT. Translating gives CAISAGGTDTGELFF. V gene TRBV19 combines with J gene TRBJ2-2; 7 bases fit TRBD1. CDR3 length: 15 amino acids. Trimming removed 10 bases from V and 3 bases from J; junction bases left unmatched: 11. The germline V gene has CDR1 LNHDA and CDR2 SQIVND (reference sequence).